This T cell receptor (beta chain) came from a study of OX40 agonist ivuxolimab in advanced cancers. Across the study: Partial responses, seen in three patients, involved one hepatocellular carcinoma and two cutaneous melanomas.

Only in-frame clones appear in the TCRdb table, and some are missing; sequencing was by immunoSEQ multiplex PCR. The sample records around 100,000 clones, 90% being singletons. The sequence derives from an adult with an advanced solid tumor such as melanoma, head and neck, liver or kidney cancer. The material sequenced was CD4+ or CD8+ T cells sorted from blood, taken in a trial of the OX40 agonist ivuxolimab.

The CDR3 coding sequence is TGTGCCAGCAGCGTGCAGGGTGGCTCCTACGAGCAGTACTTC. This encodes CASSVQGGSYEQYF. The chain carries TRBV9 and TRBJ2-7, with a weak D call TRBD1 (5 bases). Trimming stripped 2 bases from V and 0 bases from J, with 9 bases between. This CDR3 is 14 amino acids long. Germline V gene sequence: CDR1 SGDLS, CDR2 YYNGEE.